This is a list of T cell receptor beta chains from one sample in a study of blood T cell repertoires in COVID-19. The protocol was immunoSEQ multiplex PCR, while the TCRdb copy is restricted to in-frame clones and leaves out a portion. The sample lists more than 200,000 clones; approximately 88% were seen once. The sequenced sample was peripheral blood. The receptors stem from a woman aged 25 to 45 with COVID-19, enrolled during active disease. Both conserved end residues are part of each CDR3. D genes are given only for firm matches. A row's size may be missing; if present it is once, few, many or a size class.

size,D,J,V,DNA,CDR3
-,-,TRBJ1-2,TRBV19,TGTGCCAGCGCCCGGGCAGGGGACTATGGCTACACCTTC,CASARAGDYGYTF
-,-,TRBJ1-5,TRBV19,TGTGCCAGTAGTATGTTAGGAGTAAGGGGGACGAATCAGCCCCAGCATTTT,CASSMLGVRGTNQPQHF
few,TRBD2,TRBJ2-1,TRBV6-4,TGTGCCAGCAGTGACTCAACTAGCGGGGGGGCGGAGCAGTTCTTC,CASSDSTSGGAEQFF
-,TRBD2,TRBJ2-1,TRBV7-8,TGTGCCAGCAGCTTAGAGCCCCGACTAGCGGGATACAATGAGCAGTTCTTC,CASSLEPRLAGYNEQFF
many,-,TRBJ1-4,TRBV7-2,TGTGCCAGCAGCTGGCGGGACGCCCCTAATGAAAAACTGTTTTTT,CASSWRDAPNEKLFF
-,-,TRBJ2-7,TRBV5-1,TGCGCCAGCAGCTTGGCCCAGACAGCAGGCTACGAGCAGTACTTC,CASSLAQTAGYEQYF
-,TRBD1,TRBJ2-1,TRBV7-7,TGTGCTAGCAGCCCGGACAGGGAAGCCTACAATGAGCAGTTCTTC,CASSPDREAYNEQFF
-,TRBD1,TRBJ2-7,TRBV19,TGTGCCAGTAGAGTGACCGGGACAGCATCCTACGAGCAGTACTTC,CASRVTGTASYEQYF
-,TRBD1,TRBJ2-6,TRBV4-3,TGCGCCAGCAGCCAAAGGACAGGGGGCACTGGGGCCAACGTCCTGACTTTC,CASSQRTGGTGANVLTF
few,-,TRBJ2-7,TRBV29-1,TGCAGCGTTGCCTGGGACGGGAGTTCCTACGAGCAGTACTTC,CSVAWDGSSYEQYF
-,TRBD2,TRBJ2-3,TRBV4-1,TGCGCCAGCAGCCAAGATCCAGCGGGACCGACTAGCACAGATACGCAGTATTTT,CASSQDPAGPTSTDTQYF
-,TRBD1,TRBJ2-5,TRBV5-4,TGTGCCAGCAGCTTAACCGGGACAGGGTGGTTCGAGACCCAGTACTTC,CASSLTGTGWFETQYF
-,TRBD1,TRBJ2-1,TRBV5-1,TGCGCCAGCAGCTCTCGGACAGGGTCGGGCCAAAACAATGAGCAGTTCTTC,CASSSRTGSGQNNEQFF
few,-,TRBJ1-1,TRBV4-3,TGCGCCAGCAGCCAAGATCTAGGCACTGAAGCTTTCTTT,CASSQDLGTEAFF
once,-,TRBJ1-1,TRBV15,TGTGCCACCAGCAGATCCCGAACTGGCACTGAAGCTTTCTTT,CATSRSRTGTEAFF
few,-,TRBJ1-2,TRBV28,TGTGCCAGCAGCCCATCTCCGGGGAACTATGGCTACACCTTC,CASSPSPGNYGYTF
-,-,TRBJ1-3,TRBV19,TGTGCCAGTAGTATCACAGTGGACACCTCTGGAAACACCATATATTTT,CASSITVDTSGNTIYF
-,TRBD1,TRBJ1-5,TRBV9,TGTGCCAGCAGCGCAGGGGATGGGACAGGGGGGTCTGGACAGCCCCAGCATTTT,CASSAGDGTGGSGQPQHF
few,-,TRBJ1-1,TRBV27,TGTGCCAGCAGTTACAGGGCCACGAACACTGAAGCTTTCTTT,CASSYRATNTEAFF
-,-,TRBJ1-6,TRBV4-2,TGTGCCAGCAGCCAAGAGGGCAGGGATAATTCACCCCTCCACTTT,CASSQEGRDNSPLHF
-,TRBD2,TRBJ2-3,TRBV2,TGTGCCAGCACAACTAGCGGGAGACCAGATACGCAGTATTTT,CASTTSGRPDTQYF
-,TRBD1,TRBJ1-2,TRBV7-2,TGTGCCAGCAGCTTAGTGGGGACAGGGGACTATGGCTACACCTTC,CASSLVGTGDYGYTF
-,TRBD1,TRBJ2-3,TRBV19,TGTGCCAGTAGTGTACCCAGACAGGGACCAGATACGCAGTATTTT,CASSVPRQGPDTQYF
-,-,TRBJ2-5,TRBV7-9,TGTGCCAGCAGCCGAAGCGCCCAAGAGACCCAGTACTTC,CASSRSAQETQYF
-,TRBD1,TRBJ1-6,TRBV4-1,TGCGCCAGCAGCCCCGGACAGGGAAGGTCCCGTAATTCACCCCTCCACTTT,CASSPGQGRSRNSPLHF
-,TRBD1,TRBJ1-2,TRBV24-1,TGTGCCACCAGTGGACAGGGGCTGGGCTATGGCTACACCTTC,CATSGQGLGYGYTF
once,TRBD2,TRBJ2-3,TRBV13,TGTGCCAGCAGCATCCTCTACGGGGGGGCCAGGGATACGCAGTATTTT,CASSILYGGARDTQYF
-,-,TRBJ1-1,TRBV19,TGTGCCGCATACCGGTCAGGAACCCGCAACACTGAAGCTTTCTTT,CAAYRSGTRNTEAFF
-,-,TRBJ2-1,TRBV5-1,TGCGCCAGCAGCTTGTCACCGGATGAGCAGTTCTTC,CASSLSPDEQFF
-,TRBD2,TRBJ2-3,TRBV6-2/TRBV6-3,TGTGCCAGCAGTGCTCAGACTAGCGGCACAGATACGCAGTATTTT,CASSAQTSGTDTQYF
-,-,TRBJ2-5,TRBV13,TGTGCCACTTCGGGGGTACAAGAGACCCAGTACTTC,CATSGVQETQYF
-,TRBD1,TRBJ2-1,TRBV27,TGTGCCAGCAGTTCCCGCCCGCAGGGGGACAATGAGCAGTTCTTC,CASSSRPQGDNEQFF